The 14 T cell receptor beta chains reported below all come from one sample, sequenced in a study of CD8 T cells in Susac syndrome (dated by TCRdb to the late 2010s). Libraries were made using the immunoSEQ multiplex PCR assay. RNA was extracted with the RNeasy kit and about 0.5 to 1 ug was reverse transcribed using random hexamers. TCRdb reworked the public reads: Q25 trimming with fastp, MiXCR clone assembly, productive beta chains retained. Each entry merges the rows of one CDR3 protein and shows their most common DNA and genes. The sample table contains more than 200,000 distinct CDR3 sequences; only one count was recorded for about 93% of them. The ten top clones hold roughly 0.072% of the sample. Sequences were obtained from CD4+ T cells from PBMCs. The receptor source for this set is a human donor with multiple sclerosis.

This chain joins TRBV9 and TRBJ2-7; 7 nucleotides match TRBD1. V gave up 3 bases and J gave up 1 base; unmatched junction bases: 10. This CDR3 contains 16 residues. Germline CDR1 and CDR2: SGDLS and YYNGEE. CDR3 in DNA: TGTGCCAGCAGCGCCATGGCTGCGACAGGGTCCTACGAGCAGTACTTC. Encoded protein: CASSAMAATGSYEQYF. The full variable domain, with the rest looked up from reference TRBV9 and TRBJ2-7, is DSGVTQTPKHLITATGQRVTLRCSPRSGDLSVYWYQQSLDQGLQFLIQYYNGEERAKGNILERFSAQQFPDLHSELNLSSLELGDSALYFCASSAMAATGSYEQYFGPGTRLTVT.

The chain employs TRBV9 and TRBJ2-5; D gene uncertain. Trimming stripped 0 bases from V and 1 base from J, with 7 bases between. The CDR3 loop spans 14 amino acids. Germline CDR1 is SGDLS and CDR2 is YYNGEE. Here the CDR3 reads CASSVGNSQETQYF. The DNA of the CDR3 is TGTGCCAGCAGCGTAGGAAACAGCCAAGAGACCCAGTACTTC.

This clonotype has more than one count but fewer than ten. The CDR3 coding sequence is TGTGCCAGCACAACACTTCAGAACTCCTACGAGCAGTACTTC. Amino acids: CASTTLQNSYEQYF. The chain combines TRBV6-6 with TRBJ2-7; D gene uncertain. Germline values: CDR1 MNHNY, CDR2 SVGAGI (reference sequence). The V end was cut by 7 bases, the J end by 0 bases, with 13 bases between. The CDR3 contains 14 residues.

The CDR3 DNA reads TGCAGTGCTAGGGAGGGTGCCAAAAACATTCAGTACTTC. This translates into CSAREGAKNIQYF. V and J are TRBV20-1 and TRBJ2-4; D perhaps matches TRBD2 (6 bases). Germline CDR1 is DFQATT and CDR2 is SNEGSKA (reference sequence). The V end was cut by 3 bases, the J end by 1 base, with 7 bases between. CDR3 length: 13 residues.

The chain carries TRBV6-1 and TRBJ1-6; D remains unclear. CDR3 length: 12 residues. The germline V gene encodes CDR1 MNHNS and CDR2 SASEGT. Deletions cut 2 bases from V and 10 bases from J, with 6 bases between. The CDR3 here is CASSERLSPLHF. CDR3 DNA sequence: TGTGCCAGCAGTGAACGGCTATCACCCCTCCACTTT.

The chain uses TRBV9 and TRBJ2-1, with D perhaps matching TRBD2 (7 bases). Germline loops: CDR1 SGDLS, CDR2 YYNGEE. Trimming removed 4 bases from V and 5 bases from J, with 25 bases in between. The CDR3 is 18 amino acids. CDR3: CASSFRGGGAGADNEQFF. DNA of the CDR3: TGTGCCAGCAGCTTCAGGGGAGGGGGGGCAGGAGCGGACAATGAGCAGTTCTTC.

This clonotype was observed once. The chain carries TRBV5-4 and TRBJ2-7; D not certain. Germline lookup yields CDR1 SGHNT and CDR2 YYREEE (reference sequence). The CDR3 extends over 14 amino acids. Trimming shortened V by 0 bases and J by 2 bases, and 9 bases separated the two germline ends. The CDR3 loop is CASSLEVATYEQYF. In nucleotides, the CDR3 is TGTGCCAGCAGCTTGGAGGTGGCTACCTACGAGCAGTACTTC.

V usage is TRBV4-1 and J usage is TRBJ2-3, with D perhaps being TRBD1 or TRBD2 (5 bases each). Between the trimmed V and J ends, which lost 4 bases and 4 bases, there was a span of 18 bases. This CDR3 is 16 amino acids long. CDR1 and CDR2 (germline): MGHRA, YSYEKL. In nucleotides, the CDR3 is TGCGCCAGCAGCCCCCTGGGGACGAGATCCCCAGATACGCAGTATTTT. This gives the protein CASSPLGTRSPDTQYF.

This chain joins TRBV7-6 and TRBJ1-3; no definite D call. The CDR3 has 16 amino acids. V was clipped by 0 bases and J by 0 bases, with 9 bases between them. Germline-derived CDR1 and CDR2 are SGHVS and FNYEAQ. CDR3 nucleotide sequence: TGTGCCAGCAGCTTAGCGGCAGGCATCTCTGGAAACACCATATATTTT. This gives the protein CASSLAAGISGNTIYF.

The chain is built from TRBV7-2 and TRBJ2-5; the D gene is possibly TRBD1 (7 bases). Between the trimmed V and J ends, which lost 4 bases and 9 bases, there was a span of 24 bases. The CDR3 runs to 16 residues. Germline lookup yields CDR1 SGHTA and CDR2 FQGNSA. The CDR3 bases are TGTGCCAGCAGCTGGAGGGCGCGGGTCGGCCAGGGGGCCCAGTACTTC. Translating it yields CASSWRARVGQGAQYF.

V is TRBV20-1 and J is TRBJ1-2; D may be TRBD1 (6 bases). V was cut by 5 bases and J by 0 bases, with 16 bases left in between. CDR3 length: 15 residues. Germline V gene lookup returns CDR1 DFQATT and CDR2 SNEGSKA (reference sequence). The CDR3 DNA reads TGCAGTGCTGCCCCGACAGGCGTAGCTAACTATGGCTACACCTTC. Protein sequence: CSAAPTGVANYGYTF.

The chain joins TRBV2 to TRBJ1-5; unclear D gene. The CDR3 consists of 14 residues. CDR1 and CDR2 from the germline V gene are SNHLY and FYNNEI. Trimming cost V 1 base and J 4 bases, with 8 bases left between them. The CDR3 DNA reads TGTGCCAGCAGTGAAGGGAGATTTAATCAGCCCCAGCATTTT. This gives the protein CASSEGRFNQPQHF.

This sequence joins TRBV5-1 and TRBJ1-2; D perhaps matches TRBD1 (5 bases). The CDR3 length is 15 residues. In germline, CDR1 is SGHRS, CDR2 YFSETQ. V was pared by 4 bases and J by 6 bases, with 19 bases between. The CDR3 DNA reads TGCGCCAGCAGCCCAGGGACGAGCTCGGGGGATGGCTACACCTTC. Amino acid sequence: CASSPGTSSGDGYTF.

The rearrangement uses TRBV19 and TRBJ1-2; tentative D call: TRBD1 (5 bases). Trimming left V 7 bases short and J 4 bases short, with 19 bases between. This CDR3 comprises 15 residues. Germline CDR1 and CDR2: LNHDA and SQIVND (reference sequence). CDR3 sequence: CASIYSGRDGYGYTF. CDR3 bases: TGTGCCAGTATCTATTCGGGGAGGGACGGCTATGGCTACACCTTC. The complete variable domain, with remaining parts taken from reference TRBV19 and TRBJ1-2, reads DGGITQSPKYLFRKEGQNVTLSCEQNLNHDAMYWYRQDPGQGLRLIYYSQIVNDFQKGDIAEGYSVSREKKESFPLTVTSAQKNPTAFYLCASIYSGRDGYGYTFGSGTRLTVV.